Presented here are 5 T cell receptor beta chains from one specimen sequenced in a study of chemoradiotherapy in HPV16-positive cancers (dated by TCRdb to between 2022 and 2023). Library preparation was by the immunoSEQ multiplex PCR assay. Sourced from immuneACCESS, this table was stored by TCRdb with only in-frame sequences that have V and J called. A share of the clones is absent; for the studies checked, an unresolved V gene accounts for under half, and the remainder has no known explanation. For this sample there are over 9,000 clones; about 91% appear just once. The top ten clonotypes cover more than 9% of the sample. Sequences were derived from blood, sampled from a patient who underwent chemoradiotherapy. The receptors derive from a human donor with HPV-associated anogenital cancer.

The V call is TRBV2, the J call TRBJ1-2; TRBD1 matches at 8 bases. CDR1 SNHLY and CDR2 FYNNEI come from the germline V gene. The junction had 5 bases not matched to a gene; V was cut back by 5 bases and J by 3 bases. The CDR3 consists of 14 residues. CDR3 region: CASSPDRGDYGYTF. As DNA, the CDR3 is TGTGCCAGCAGTCCCGACAGGGGTGACTATGGCTACACCTTC.

The J gene is TRBJ2-7, the V gene TRBV5-4; 7 bases match TRBD1. The V segment lost 0 bases and the J segment 7 bases; nucleotides outside the gene matches: 7. The CDR3 is 14 amino acids. Germline V gene lookup returns CDR1 SGHNT and CDR2 YYREEE (reference sequence). CDR3 in amino acids: CASSLEQGMGEQYF. The DNA of the CDR3 is TGTGCCAGCAGCTTGGAACAGGGGATGGGGGAGCAGTACTTC. The whole variable domain, remainder taken from reference TRBV5-4 and TRBJ2-7, is ETGVTQSPTHLIKTRGQQVTLRCSSQSGHNTVSWYQQALGQGPQFIFQYYREEENGRGNFPPRFSGLQFPNYSSELNVNALELDDSALYLCASSLEQGMGEQYFGPGTRLTVT.

The chain is built from TRBV13 and TRBJ2-5, with TRBD2 identical over 8 bases. From germline, CDR1 is PRHDT and CDR2 FYEKMQ (reference sequence). CDR3 size: 14 residues. The ends lost 5 bases at V and 5 bases at J; junction bases unmatched: 7. CDR3 in DNA: TGTGCCAGCAGCCGGGGGGGCGGGGAGGAGACCCAGTACTTC. Encoded protein: CASSRGGGEETQYF.

The chain recombines TRBV15 with TRBJ2-5; a weak D match, TRBD1 (5 bases). V lost 5 bases and J 6 bases, leaving 19 bases between the germline ends. The germline V gene encodes CDR1 LNHNV and CDR2 YYDKDF (reference sequence). This CDR3 is 15 amino acids long. The CDR3 nucleotides are TGTGCCACCAGCGGATCCTCAGGGCCTGGAAAGACCCAGTACTTC. This codes for CATSGSSGPGKTQYF. Looking up the rest from reference TRBV15 and TRBJ2-5 gives the full variable domain: DAMVIQNPRYQVTQFGKPVTLSCSQTLNHNVMYWYQQKSSQAPKLLFHYYDKDFNNEADTPDNFQSRRPNTSFCFLDIRSPGLGDTAMYLCATSGSSGPGKTQYFGPGTRLLVL.

The chain links TRBV11-2 to TRBJ1-2; 7 bases are shared with TRBD1. The CDR3 loop spans 15 amino acids. Per germline, CDR1 SGHAT and CDR2 FQNNGV. J gave up 6 bases and V 1 base, and 8 bases lay outside the gene matches. The CDR3 sequence is CASSLVLQGFDGYTF. The DNA of the CDR3 is TGTGCCAGCAGCTTAGTACTACAGGGGTTCGATGGCTACACCTTC.